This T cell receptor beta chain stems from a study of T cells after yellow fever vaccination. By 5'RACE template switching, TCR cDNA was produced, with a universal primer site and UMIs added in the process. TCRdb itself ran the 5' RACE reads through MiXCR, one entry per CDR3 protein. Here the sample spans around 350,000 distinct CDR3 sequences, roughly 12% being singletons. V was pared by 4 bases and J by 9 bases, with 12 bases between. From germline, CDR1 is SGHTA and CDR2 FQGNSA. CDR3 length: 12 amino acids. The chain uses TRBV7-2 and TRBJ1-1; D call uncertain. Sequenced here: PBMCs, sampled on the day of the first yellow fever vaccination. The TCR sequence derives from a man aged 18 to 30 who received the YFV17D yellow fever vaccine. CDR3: CASSSSSMKAFF. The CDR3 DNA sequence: TGTGCCAGCAGCTCGTCTTCCATGAAAGCTTTCTTT. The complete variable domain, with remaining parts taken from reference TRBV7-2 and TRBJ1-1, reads GAGVSQSPSNKVTEKGKDVELRCDPISGHTALYWYRQSLGQGLEFLIYFQGNSAPDKSGLPSDRFSAERTGGSVSTLTIQRTQQEDSAVYLCASSSSSMKAFFGQGTRLTVV.